The TCR beta chain under discussion was sequenced for a study of blood T cell repertoires in COVID-19. Whole-study context: PBMCs, B-cell-depleted T cells, or T cells provided the cDNA or gDNA that made up the material.

Only in-frame clones appear in the TCRdb table, and some are missing; sequencing was by immunoSEQ multiplex PCR. This table has roughly 250,000 clones, around 85% appearing once. The sample holds a few counts of this clone. Trimming stripped 4 bases from V and 0 bases from J, with 14 bases between. This CDR3 comprises 17 residues. The V gene's germline CDR1 is SGHRS and CDR2 YFSETQ. The receptor was derived from a woman between 40 and 55 years old with acute COVID-19. Input material: PBMCs or T cells enriched from blood (not recorded which). V is TRBV5-1 and J is TRBJ1-6; tentatively, D is TRBD1 (5 bases). In DNA, the CDR3 is TGCGCCAGCAGCCCCTGGACAACGAGCTCCTATAATTCACCCCTCCACTTT. This sequence encodes CASSPWTTSSYNSPLHF. The whole variable domain, remainder taken from reference TRBV5-1 and TRBJ1-6, is KAGVTQTPRYLIKTRGQQVTLSCSPISGHRSVSWYQQTPGQGLQFLFEYFSETQRNKGNFPGRFSGRQFSNSRSEMNVSTLELGDSALYLCASSPWTTSSYNSPLHFGNGTRLTVT.